This T cell receptor (beta chain) originates from a study of blood T cell repertoires in COVID-19. On the study more broadly: COVID-19 samples from acute and convalescent phases originated in the United States, Italy and Spain. Sources were T cells, B-cell-depleted T cells, or PBMCs; the material itself was cDNA or gDNA.

In the original workflow: Estimates of nucleated cell counts were drawn from the amplification of reference gene primers. Assay used: immunoSEQ multiplex PCR; TCRdb lists only in-frame clones, some missing. V, J and clone size are those of that table, while D and trimming were read from the DNA. Among under 300,000 clones listed, around 86% were seen once. Germline V lookup: CDR1 WSHSY, CDR2 SAAADI. The CDR3 sequence is 14 residues long. V dropped 6 bases and J dropped 5 bases, with 17 bases sitting between them. This sequence originates from a woman aged 55-69 years with active or convalescent COVID-19. Specimen: peripheral blood. The chain employs TRBV10-2 and TRBJ2-7; D remains ambiguous. The CDR3 protein is CASSVGTAVNEQYF. In nucleotides, the CDR3 is TGCGCCAGCAGCGTCGGAACTGCGGTCAACGAGCAGTACTTC.